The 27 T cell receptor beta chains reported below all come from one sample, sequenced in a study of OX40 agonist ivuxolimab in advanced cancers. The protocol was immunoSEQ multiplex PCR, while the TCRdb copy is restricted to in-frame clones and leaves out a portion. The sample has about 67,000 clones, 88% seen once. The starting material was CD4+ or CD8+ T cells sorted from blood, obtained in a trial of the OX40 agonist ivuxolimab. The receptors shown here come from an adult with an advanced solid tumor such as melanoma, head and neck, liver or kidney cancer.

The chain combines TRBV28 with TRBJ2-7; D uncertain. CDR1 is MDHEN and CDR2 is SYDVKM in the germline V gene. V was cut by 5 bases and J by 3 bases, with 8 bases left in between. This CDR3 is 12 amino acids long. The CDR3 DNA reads TGTGCCAGCAGTGCACGCTACTACGAGCAGTACTTC. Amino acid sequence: CASSARYYEQYF.

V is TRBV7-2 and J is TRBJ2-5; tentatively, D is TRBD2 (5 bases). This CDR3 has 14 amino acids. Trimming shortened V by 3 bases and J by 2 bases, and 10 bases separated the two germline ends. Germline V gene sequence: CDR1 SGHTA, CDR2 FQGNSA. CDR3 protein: CASSFGGQQETQYF. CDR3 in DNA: TGTGCCAGCAGCTTTGGCGGGCAGCAAGAGACCCAGTACTTC. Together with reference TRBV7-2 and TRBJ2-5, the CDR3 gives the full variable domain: GAGVSQSPSNKVTEKGKDVELRCDPISGHTALYWYRQSLGQGLEFLIYFQGNSAPDKSGLPSDRFSAERTGGSVSTLTIQRTQQEDSAVYLCASSFGGQQETQYFGPGTRLLVL.

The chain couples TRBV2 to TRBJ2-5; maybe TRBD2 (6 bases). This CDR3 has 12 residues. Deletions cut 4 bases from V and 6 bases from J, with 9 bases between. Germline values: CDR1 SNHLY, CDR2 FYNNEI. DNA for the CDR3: TGTGCCAGCAGTGGGGACTTGCAGACCCAGTACTTC. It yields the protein CASSGDLQTQYF.

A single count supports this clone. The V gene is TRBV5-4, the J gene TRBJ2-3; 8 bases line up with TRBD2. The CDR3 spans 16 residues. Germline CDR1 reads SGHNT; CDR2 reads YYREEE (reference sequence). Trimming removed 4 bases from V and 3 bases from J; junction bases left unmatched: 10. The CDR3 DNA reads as TGTGCCAGCAGCGCAGGCGCCTTAGCGGGAACAGATACGCAGTATTTT. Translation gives CASSAGALAGTDTQYF.

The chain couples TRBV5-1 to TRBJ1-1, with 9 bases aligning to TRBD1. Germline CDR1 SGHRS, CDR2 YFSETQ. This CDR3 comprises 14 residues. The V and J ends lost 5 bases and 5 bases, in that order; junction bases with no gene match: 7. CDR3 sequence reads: CASSLRQGGTEAFF. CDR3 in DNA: TGCGCCAGCAGTTTACGACAGGGGGGGACTGAAGCTTTCTTT.

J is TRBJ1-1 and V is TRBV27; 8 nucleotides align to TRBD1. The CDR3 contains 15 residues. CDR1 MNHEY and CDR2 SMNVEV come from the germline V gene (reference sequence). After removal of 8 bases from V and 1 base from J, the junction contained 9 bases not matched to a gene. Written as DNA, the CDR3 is TGTGCCAGCCGAGACTCTGACAGGGGGAACACTGAAGCTTTCTTT. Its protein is CASRDSDRGNTEAFF.

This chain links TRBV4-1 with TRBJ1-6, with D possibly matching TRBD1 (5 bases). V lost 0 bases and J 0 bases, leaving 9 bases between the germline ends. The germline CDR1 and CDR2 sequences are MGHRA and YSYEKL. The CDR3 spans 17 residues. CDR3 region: CASSQDQGSSYNSPLHF. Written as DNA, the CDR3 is TGCGCCAGCAGCCAAGATCAGGGTAGCTCCTATAATTCACCCCTCCACTTT.

Written as DNA, the CDR3 is TGCGCCAGCAGCCCCCTAGCGGGCGCGTCGCAGTATTTT. Protein sequence: CASSPLAGASQYF. This chain connects TRBV5-1 to TRBJ2-3; the match to TRBD2 covers 8 bases. Germline CDR1 SGHRS, CDR2 YFSETQ. V gave up 4 bases and J gave up 10 bases; unmatched junction bases: 8. The CDR3 is made up of 13 amino acids. Variable domain in full (rest from reference TRBV5-1 and TRBJ2-3): KAGVTQTPRYLIKTRGQQVTLSCSPISGHRSVSWYQQTPGQGLQFLFEYFSETQRNKGNFPGRFSGRQFSNSRSEMNVSTLELGDSALYLCASSPLAGASQYFGPGTRLTVL.

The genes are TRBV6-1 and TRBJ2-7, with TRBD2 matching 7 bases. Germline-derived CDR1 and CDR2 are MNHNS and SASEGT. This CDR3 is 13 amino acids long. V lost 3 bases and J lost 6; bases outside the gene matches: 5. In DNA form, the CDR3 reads TGTGCCAGCAGTGACTTTGGGAGGGTCGAGCAGTACTTC. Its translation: CASSDFGRVEQYF.

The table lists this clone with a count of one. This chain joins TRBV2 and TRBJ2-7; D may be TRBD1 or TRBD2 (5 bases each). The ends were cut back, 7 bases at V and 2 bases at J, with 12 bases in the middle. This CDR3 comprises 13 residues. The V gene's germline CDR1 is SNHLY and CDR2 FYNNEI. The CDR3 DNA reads TGTGCCAGCAATCTCGGGGCACCCTACGAGCAGTACTTC. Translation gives CASNLGAPYEQYF. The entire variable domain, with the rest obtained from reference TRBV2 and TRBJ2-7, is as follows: EPEVTQTPSHQVTQMGQEVILRCVPISNHLYFYWYRQILGQKVEFLVSFYNNEISEKSEIFDDQFSVERPDGSNFTLKIRSTKLEDSAMYFCASNLGAPYEQYFGPGTRLTVT.

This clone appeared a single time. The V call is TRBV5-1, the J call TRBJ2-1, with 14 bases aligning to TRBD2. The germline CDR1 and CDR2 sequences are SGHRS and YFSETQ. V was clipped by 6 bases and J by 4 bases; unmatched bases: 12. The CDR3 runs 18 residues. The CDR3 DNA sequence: TGCGCCAGCAACTGGGGACTAGCGGGAGAAGGGGCTTACAATGAGCAGTTCTTC. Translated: CASNWGLAGEGAYNEQFF.

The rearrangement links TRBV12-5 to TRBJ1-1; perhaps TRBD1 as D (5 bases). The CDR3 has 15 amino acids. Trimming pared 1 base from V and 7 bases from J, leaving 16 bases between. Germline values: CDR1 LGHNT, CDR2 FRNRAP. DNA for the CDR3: TGTGCTAGTGGTTTGGGGTTGCGGGGGTTTGGTGAAGCTTTCTTT. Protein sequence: CASGLGLRGFGEAFF.

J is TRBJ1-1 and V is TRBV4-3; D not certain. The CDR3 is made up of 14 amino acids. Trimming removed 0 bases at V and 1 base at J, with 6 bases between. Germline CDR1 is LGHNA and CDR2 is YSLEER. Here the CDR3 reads CASSQDFGNTEAFF. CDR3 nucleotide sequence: TGCGCCAGCAGCCAAGATTTCGGGAACACTGAAGCTTTCTTT.

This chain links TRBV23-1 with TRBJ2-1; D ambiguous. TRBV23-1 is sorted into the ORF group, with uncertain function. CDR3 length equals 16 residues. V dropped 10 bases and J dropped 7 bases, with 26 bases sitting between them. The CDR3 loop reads CATMLPTPSKANEQFF. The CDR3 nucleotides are TGCGCCACCATGCTACCGACTCCCTCAAAGGCTAATGAGCAGTTCTTC.

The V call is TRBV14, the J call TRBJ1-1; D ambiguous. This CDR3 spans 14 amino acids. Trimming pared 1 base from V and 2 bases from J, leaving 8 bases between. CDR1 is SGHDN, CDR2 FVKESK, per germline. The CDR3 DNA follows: TGTGCCAGCAGCCAAGCTTGGGTCAACACTGAAGCTTTCTTT. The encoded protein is CASSQAWVNTEAFF.

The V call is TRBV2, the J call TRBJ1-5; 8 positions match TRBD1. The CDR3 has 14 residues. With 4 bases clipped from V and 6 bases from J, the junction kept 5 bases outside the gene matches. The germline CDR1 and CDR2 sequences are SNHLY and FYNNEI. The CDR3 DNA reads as TGTGCCAGCAGTGCGGGACAGGAGGGTCAGCCCCAGCATTTT. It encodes CASSAGQEGQPQHF.

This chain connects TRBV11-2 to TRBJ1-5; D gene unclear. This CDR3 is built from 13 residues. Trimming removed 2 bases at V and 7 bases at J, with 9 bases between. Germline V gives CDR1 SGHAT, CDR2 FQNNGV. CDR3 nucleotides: TGTGCCAGCAGCTTACAGGTTCAACAGCCCCAGCATTTT. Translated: CASSLQVQQPQHF.

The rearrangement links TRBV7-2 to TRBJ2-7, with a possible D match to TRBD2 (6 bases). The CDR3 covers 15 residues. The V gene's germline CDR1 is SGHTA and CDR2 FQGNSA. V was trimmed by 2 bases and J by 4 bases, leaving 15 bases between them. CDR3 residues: CASSLYTGASYEQYF. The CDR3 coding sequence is TGTGCCAGCAGCTTATATACGGGAGCAAGTTACGAGCAGTACTTC.

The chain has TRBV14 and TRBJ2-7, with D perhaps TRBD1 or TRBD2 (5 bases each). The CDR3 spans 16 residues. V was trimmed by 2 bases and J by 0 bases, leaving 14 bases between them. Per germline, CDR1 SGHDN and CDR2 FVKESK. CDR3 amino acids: CASSQLVGPHSYEQYF. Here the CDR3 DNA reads TGTGCCAGCAGCCAACTTGTGGGACCCCACTCCTACGAGCAGTACTTC.

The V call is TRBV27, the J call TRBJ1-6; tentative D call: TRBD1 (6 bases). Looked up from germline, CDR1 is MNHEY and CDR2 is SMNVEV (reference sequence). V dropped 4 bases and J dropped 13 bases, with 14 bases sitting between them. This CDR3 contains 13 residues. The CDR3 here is CASSSGQRSPLHF. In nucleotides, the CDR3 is TGTGCCAGCAGTTCGGGACAACGCAGTCCCCTCCACTTT.

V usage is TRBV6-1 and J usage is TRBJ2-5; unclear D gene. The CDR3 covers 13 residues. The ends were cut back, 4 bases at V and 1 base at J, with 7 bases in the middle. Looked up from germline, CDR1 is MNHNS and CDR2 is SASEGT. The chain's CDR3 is CASSGAVQETQYF. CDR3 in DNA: TGTGCCAGCAGTGGGGCAGTCCAAGAGACCCAGTACTTC.

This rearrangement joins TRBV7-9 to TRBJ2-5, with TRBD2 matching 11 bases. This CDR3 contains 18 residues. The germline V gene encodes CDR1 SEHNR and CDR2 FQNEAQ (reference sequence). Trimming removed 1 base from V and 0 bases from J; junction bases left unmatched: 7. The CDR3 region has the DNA TGTGCCAGCAGCTTAGTGGGACTAGCGGCCCCGTACCAAGAGACCCAGTACTTC. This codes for CASSLVGLAAPYQETQYF.

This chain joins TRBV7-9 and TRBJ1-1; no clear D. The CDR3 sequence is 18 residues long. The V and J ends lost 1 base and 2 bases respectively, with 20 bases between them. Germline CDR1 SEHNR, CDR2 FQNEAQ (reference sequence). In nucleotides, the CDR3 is TGTGCCAGCAGCTTAGTGGGTAGGGTCTCAGAAAACAACACTGAAGCTTTCTTT. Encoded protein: CASSLVGRVSENNTEAFF. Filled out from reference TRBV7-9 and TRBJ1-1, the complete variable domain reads DTGVSQNPRHKITKRGQNVTFRCDPISEHNRLYWYRQTLGQGPEFLTYFQNEAQLEKSRLLSDRFSAERPKGSFSTLEIQRTEQGDSAMYLCASSLVGRVSENNTEAFFGQGTRLTVV.

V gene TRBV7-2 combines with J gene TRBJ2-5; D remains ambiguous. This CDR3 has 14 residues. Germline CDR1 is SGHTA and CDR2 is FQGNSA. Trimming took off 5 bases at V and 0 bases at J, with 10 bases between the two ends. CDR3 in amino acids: CASSRNGDQETQYF. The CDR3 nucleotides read TGTGCCAGCAGCAGAAATGGCGACCAAGAGACCCAGTACTTC.

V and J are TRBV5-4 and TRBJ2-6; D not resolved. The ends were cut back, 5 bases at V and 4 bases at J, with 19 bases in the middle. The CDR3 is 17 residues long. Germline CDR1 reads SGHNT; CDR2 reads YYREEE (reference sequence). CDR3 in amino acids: CASSPVDGGYGANVLTF. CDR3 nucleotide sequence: TGTGCCAGCAGTCCTGTGGATGGTGGTTACGGGGCCAACGTCCTGACTTTC.

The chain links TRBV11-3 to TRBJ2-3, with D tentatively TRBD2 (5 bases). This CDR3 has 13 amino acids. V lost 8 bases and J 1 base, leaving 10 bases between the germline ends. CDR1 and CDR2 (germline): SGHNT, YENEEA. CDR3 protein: CASGLARTDTQYF. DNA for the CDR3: TGTGCCAGCGGGCTAGCCCGCACAGATACGCAGTATTTT.

CDR3 in amino acids: CASSPDIWTGRTQYF. Written as DNA, the CDR3 is TGTGCCAGCAGCCCTGACATCTGGACAGGGCGGACCCAGTACTTC. The chain couples TRBV28 to TRBJ2-5; 8 bases agree with TRBD1. The V gene end was trimmed by 6 bases and the J gene end by 7 bases; junction bases not matched to a gene: 13. The germline V gene encodes CDR1 MDHEN and CDR2 SYDVKM. The CDR3 runs to 15 residues.